The source of this TCR beta chain is a study of T cells in Graves' hyperthyroidism and ophthalmopathy. General study findings and limits: The model predicted ophthalmopathy a median roughly six months before onset.

Amplification of TCR beta CDR3 regions was performed using RNA transcripts as template. HTBI primers were employed in a first-round RT-PCR of the TCR CDR3. One entry per CDR3 protein, called by TCRdb with MiXCR from the multiplex PCR reads. Among 350,000 to 400,000 distinct CDR3 sequences listed, about 20% were seen once. Calling Graves' hyperthyroidism stable meant ophthalmopathy did not progress within 18 months. Clinical symptoms, serum thyroxine and TRAb, thyroid ultrasound and orbital computed tomography were used for the diagnoses. Cells are PBMCs isolated from about 10 ml of fresh blood. This clonotype has ten or more counts. Antigen specificity is unknown. CDR3 length equals 16 residues. Trimming removed 6 bases at V and 0 bases at J, with 17 bases between.

Sequencing used blood. The sequence was collected from a woman aged 18-29 years with Graves' hyperthyroidism. V is TRBV12-3 or TRBV12-4 and J is TRBJ1-1, with a possible D match to TRBD1 (6 bases). CDR3 residues: CASRLRGGRLNTEAFF. The CDR3 nucleotides read TGTGCCAGCAGACTTAGGGGGGGGCGCCTGAACACTGAAGCTTTCTTT.